The text below deals with one TCR beta chain. What it recognizes is unknown. The table came from immunoSEQ multiplex PCR; TCRdb's copy has only in-frame clones and leaves some out. The top ten hold under 2.5% of the sample, which has tens of thousands of clones, roughly 90% seen once. This record comes from a study of T cells in localized non-small cell lung cancer. Regarding the study as a whole: Appearances in adjacent lung were noted for a median approximately 50 of the top 100 tumor clones. Sequencing involved a lone tumor region, leaving heterogeneity possible.

The CDR3 spans 14 residues. V shed 5 bases and J shed 5 bases, with 15 bases lying between them. CDR1 is SGHAT and CDR2 is FQNNGV in the germline V gene. This sequence joins TRBV11-2 and TRBJ1-1; D is perhaps TRBD1 (5 bases). This receptor was taken from a woman aged 40-75 years with stage I lung adenocarcinoma. Sequenced material: peripheral blood, taken before any cancer treatment. The chain's CDR3 is CASSLQAPGTEAFF. CDR3 DNA: TGTGCCAGCAGCCTACAGGCTCCGGGAACTGAAGCTTTCTTT.